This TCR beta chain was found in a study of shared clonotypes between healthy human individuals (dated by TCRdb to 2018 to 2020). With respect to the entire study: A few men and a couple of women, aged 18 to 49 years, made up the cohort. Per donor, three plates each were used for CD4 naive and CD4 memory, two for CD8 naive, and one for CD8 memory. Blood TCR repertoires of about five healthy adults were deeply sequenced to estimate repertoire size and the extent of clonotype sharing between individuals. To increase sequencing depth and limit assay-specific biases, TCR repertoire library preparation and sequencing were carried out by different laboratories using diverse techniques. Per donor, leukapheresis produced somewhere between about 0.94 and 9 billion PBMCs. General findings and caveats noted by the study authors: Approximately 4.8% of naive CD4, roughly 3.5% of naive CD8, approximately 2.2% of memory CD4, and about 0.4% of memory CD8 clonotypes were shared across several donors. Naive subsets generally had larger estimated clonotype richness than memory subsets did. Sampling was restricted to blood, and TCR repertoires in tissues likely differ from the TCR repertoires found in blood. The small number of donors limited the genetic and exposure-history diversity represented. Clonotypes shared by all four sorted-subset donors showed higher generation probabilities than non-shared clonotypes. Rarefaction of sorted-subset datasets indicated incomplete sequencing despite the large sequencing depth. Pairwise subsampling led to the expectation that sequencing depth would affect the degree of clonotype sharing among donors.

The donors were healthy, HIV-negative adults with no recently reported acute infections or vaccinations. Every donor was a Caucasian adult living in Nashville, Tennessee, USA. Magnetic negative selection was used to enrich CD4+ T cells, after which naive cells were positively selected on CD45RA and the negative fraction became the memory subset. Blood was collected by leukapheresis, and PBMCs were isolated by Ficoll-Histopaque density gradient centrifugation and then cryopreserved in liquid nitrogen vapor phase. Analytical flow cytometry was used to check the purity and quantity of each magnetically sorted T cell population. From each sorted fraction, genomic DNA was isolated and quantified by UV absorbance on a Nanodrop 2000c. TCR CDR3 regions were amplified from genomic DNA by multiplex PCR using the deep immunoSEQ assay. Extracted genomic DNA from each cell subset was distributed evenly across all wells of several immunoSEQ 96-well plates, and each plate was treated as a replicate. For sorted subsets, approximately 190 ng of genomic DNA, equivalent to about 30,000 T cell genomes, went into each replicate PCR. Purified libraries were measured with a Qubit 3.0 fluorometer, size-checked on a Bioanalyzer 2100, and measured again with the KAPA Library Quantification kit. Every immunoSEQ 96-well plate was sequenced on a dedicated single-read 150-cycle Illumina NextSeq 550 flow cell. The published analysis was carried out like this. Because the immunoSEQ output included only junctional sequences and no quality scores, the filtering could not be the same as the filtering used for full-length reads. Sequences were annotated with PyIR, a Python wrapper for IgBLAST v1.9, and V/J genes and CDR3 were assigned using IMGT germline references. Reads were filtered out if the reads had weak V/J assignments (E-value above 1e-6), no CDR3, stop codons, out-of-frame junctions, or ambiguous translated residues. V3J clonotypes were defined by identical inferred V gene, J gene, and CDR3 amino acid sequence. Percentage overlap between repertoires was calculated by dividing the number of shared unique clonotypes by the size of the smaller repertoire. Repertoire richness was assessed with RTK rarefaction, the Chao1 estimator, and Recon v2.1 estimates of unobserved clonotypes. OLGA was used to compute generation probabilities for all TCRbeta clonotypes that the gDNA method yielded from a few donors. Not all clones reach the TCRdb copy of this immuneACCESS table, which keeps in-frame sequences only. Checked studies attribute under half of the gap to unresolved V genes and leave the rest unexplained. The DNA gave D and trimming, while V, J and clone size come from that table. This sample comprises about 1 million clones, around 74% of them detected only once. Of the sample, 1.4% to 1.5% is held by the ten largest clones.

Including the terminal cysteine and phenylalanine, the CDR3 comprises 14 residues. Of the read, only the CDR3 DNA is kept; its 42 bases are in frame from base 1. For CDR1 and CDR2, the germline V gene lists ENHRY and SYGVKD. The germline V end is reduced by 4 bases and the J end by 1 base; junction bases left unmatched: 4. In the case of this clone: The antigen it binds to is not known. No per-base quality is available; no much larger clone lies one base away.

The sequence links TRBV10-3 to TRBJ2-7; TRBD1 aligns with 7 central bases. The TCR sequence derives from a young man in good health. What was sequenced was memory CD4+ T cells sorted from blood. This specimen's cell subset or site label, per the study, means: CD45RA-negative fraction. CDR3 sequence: CAISVGTVSYEQYF. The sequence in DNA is TGTGCCATCAGTGTTGGGACAGTGTCCTACGAGCAGTACTTC.